The 9 T cell receptor beta chains below were found in one sample sequenced in a study of blood T cell repertoires in COVID-19. Sequencing was performed with immunoSEQ multiplex PCR; in TCRdb, only in-frame clones are kept and a portion is missing. The sample carries about 110,000 clones, 75% to 80% recorded once. The sequencing sample was made of peripheral blood. These receptors were obtained from a woman older than 75 with active or convalescent COVID-19.

DNA of the CDR3: TGTGCCAGCTCGGGGACTAGCGGTGAGCAGTTCTTC. Its protein product is CASSGTSGEQFF. This rearrangement joins TRBV7-3 to TRBJ2-1; 11 nucleotides agree with TRBD2. The V segment lost 8 bases and the J segment 9 bases; nucleotides outside the gene matches: 3. This CDR3 has 12 amino acids. Germline V gene sequence: CDR1 SGHTA, CDR2 FQGTGA.

This clone has just a few counts. V gene TRBV7-8 combines with J gene TRBJ2-1; D uncertain. The length of the CDR3 is 14 residues. V was cut by 6 bases and J by 2 bases, with 11 bases left in between. From germline, CDR1 is SGHVS and CDR2 FQNEAQ. The CDR3 is CASSRRIPYNEQFF. CDR3 bases: TGTGCCAGCAGTCGGCGGATCCCCTACAATGAGCAGTTCTTC.

The chain employs TRBV7-3 and TRBJ2-1; 8 nucleotides line up with TRBD2. CDR1 is SGHTA, CDR2 FQGTGA, per germline. The CDR3 totals 16 residues. V lost 1 base to trimming and J lost 6 bases; unmatched junction nucleotides: 8. In DNA, the CDR3 is TGTGCCAGCAGCTTAAACGCGGGAGGCCGTATCAATGAGCAGTTCTTC. Amino acids: CASSLNAGGRINEQFF.

The chain uses TRBV5-1 and TRBJ1-6; unclear D gene. The CDR3 totals 19 residues. The V end lost 1 base, the J end lost 7 bases, and 24 bases lay between the germline ends. The V gene's germline CDR1 is SGHRS and CDR2 YFSETQ. Here the CDR3 DNA reads TGCGCCAGCAGCTTGTATCCAGGCACAACATCTAACCGGAATTCACCCCTCCACTTT. Encoded protein: CASSLYPGTTSNRNSPLHF.

This chain links TRBV27 with TRBJ1-1; 7 bases map to TRBD1. Trimming took 5 bases from V and 4 from J; bases not matched to a gene: 4. The germline gives CDR1 MNHEY, CDR2 SMNVEV (reference sequence). This CDR3 region has 13 residues. The CDR3 spells CASSTTGRTEAFF. In nucleotides, the CDR3 is TGTGCCAGCAGTACGACAGGGCGCACTGAAGCTTTCTTT.

The chain recombines TRBV5-1 with TRBJ2-5, with a weak D call TRBD1 (5 bases). Looked up from germline, CDR1 is SGHRS and CDR2 is YFSETQ. This CDR3 is built from 13 residues. Between the trimmed V and J ends, which lost 5 bases and 3 bases, there was a span of 11 bases. This CDR3 is CASSRGREETQYF. CDR3 nucleotides: TGCGCCAGCAGTCGTGGCAGGGAAGAGACCCAGTACTTC.

This clone was found a few times. J is TRBJ2-7 and V is TRBV28; D might be TRBD2 (6 bases). The V and J ends lost 3 bases and 1 base respectively, with 16 bases between them. Germline V CDR1 and CDR2: MDHEN, SYDVKM. The CDR3 totals 16 residues. CDR3 coding DNA: TGTGCCAGCAGTTTCAGTCTAGCGCAACTTTCCTACGAGCAGTACTTC. This gives the protein CASSFSLAQLSYEQYF.

Note on this clone: Other DNA sequences of this sample code for an identical CDR3. The chain has TRBV6-5 and TRBJ1-1; D is perhaps TRBD1 (5 bases). The V gene's germline CDR1 is MNHEY and CDR2 SVGAGI. The CDR3 is made up of 13 amino acids. The V and J ends lost 2 bases and 5 bases respectively, with 9 bases between them. This chain's CDR3 is CASSYNRGTEAFF. The CDR3 nucleotides read TGTGCCAGCAGTTACAACCGGGGGACTGAAGCTTTCTTT.

The rearrangement links TRBV14 to TRBJ2-7; tentatively, D is TRBD2 (5 bases). Per the germline V gene, CDR1 is SGHDN and CDR2 is FVKESK. Deletions cut 1 base from V and 0 bases from J, with 28 bases between. This CDR3 is 21 amino acids long. CDR3 coding DNA: TGTGCCAGCAGCCAAGGTCATAATGGACCGCCGCGGGCGGCCAGCTCCTACGAGCAGTACTTC. Its translation is CASSQGHNGPPRAASSYEQYF. Variable domain in full (rest from reference TRBV14 and TRBJ2-7): EAGVTQFPSHSVIEKGQTVTLRCDPISGHDNLYWYRRVMGKEIKFLLHFVKESKQDESGMPNNRFLAERTGGTYSTLKVQPAELEDSGVYFCASSQGHNGPPRAASSYEQYFGPGTRLTVT.